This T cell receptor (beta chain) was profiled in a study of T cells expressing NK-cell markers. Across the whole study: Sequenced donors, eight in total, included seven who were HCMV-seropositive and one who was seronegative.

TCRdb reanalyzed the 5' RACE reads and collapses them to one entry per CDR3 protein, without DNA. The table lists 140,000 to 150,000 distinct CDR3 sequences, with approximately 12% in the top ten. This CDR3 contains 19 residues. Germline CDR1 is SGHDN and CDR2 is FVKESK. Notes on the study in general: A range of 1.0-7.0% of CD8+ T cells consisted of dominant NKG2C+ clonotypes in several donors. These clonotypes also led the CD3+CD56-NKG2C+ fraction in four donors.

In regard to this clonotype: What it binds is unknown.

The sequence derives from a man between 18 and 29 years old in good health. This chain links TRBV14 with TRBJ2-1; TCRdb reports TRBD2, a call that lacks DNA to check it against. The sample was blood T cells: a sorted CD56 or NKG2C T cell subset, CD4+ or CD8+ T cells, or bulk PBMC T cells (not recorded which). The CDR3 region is CASSQGTWTSGRAYNEQFF.